The 10 T cell receptor beta chains below all came from one sample that was sequenced in a study of blood T cells in healthy people across ages. The use of a sample-barcoded 5' primer and a J-beta primer mix characterized a second PCR of 7 to 11 cycles. TCRdb ran MiXCR on the 5' RACE reads and lists one entry per CDR3 protein. The sample contains some 560,000 distinct CDR3 sequences, roughly a quarter of which appear only once. The sample was also reused in another study, on T cells of mothers and their children.

The sequenced material came from blood. The receptors were gathered from a boy under 10 years old in good health.

The chain is built from TRBV3-1 and TRBJ1-1; D is unresolved. CDR3 length: 13 amino acids. Germline V gene lookup returns CDR1 LGHDT and CDR2 YNNKEL (reference sequence). V was shortened by 3 bases and J by 3 bases, with 8 bases between the two germline ends. The CDR3, as DNA: TGTGCCAGCAGCCAGCCGGGAGACACTGAAGCTTTCTTT. Protein: CASSQPGDTEAFF.

The chain carries TRBV19 and TRBJ2-7; TRBD2 matches 9 bases. J was trimmed by 5 bases and V by 3 bases; bases with no gene match: 8. This CDR3 comprises 15 residues. Germline V CDR1 and CDR2: LNHDA, SQIVND (reference sequence). The CDR3 DNA is TGTGCCAGTAGTATGAGGACTAGCGTTTGGGACGAGCAGTACTTC. Its translation is CASSMRTSVWDEQYF.

This clonotype was observed a handful of times. The chain joins TRBV27 to TRBJ1-5; D is uncertain. Germline CDR1 reads MNHEY; CDR2 reads SMNVEV (reference sequence). Trimming shortened V by 6 bases and J by 1 base, and 16 bases separated the two germline ends. The CDR3 totals 16 residues. CDR3 sequence (DNA): TGTGCCAGCAGCTTTCGAGGGTTCCCGAGCAATCAGCCCCAGCATTTT. Translated, it gives CASSFRGFPSNQPQHF.

The CDR3 region has the DNA TGTGCCATCAGTGGGGACTTTAGCTCCTACAATGAGCAGTTCTTC. Translated: CAISGDFSSYNEQFF. The rearrangement uses TRBV10-3 and TRBJ2-1; maybe TRBD2 (6 bases). The germline V gene has CDR1 ENHRY and CDR2 SYGVKD. The CDR3 is 15 residues long. The V end was cut by 4 bases, the J end by 0 bases, with 10 bases between.

This clonotype was seen repeatedly, ten times or more. The J gene is TRBJ2-5, the V gene TRBV25-1, with D possibly being TRBD2 (6 bases). Germline CDR1 is MGHDK and CDR2 is SYGVNS. The CDR3 loop spans 13 amino acids. V gave up 6 bases and J gave up 4 bases, with 12 bases separating them. For the CDR3, the DNA is TGTGCCAGCAGCGGGGGACTCCGAGAGACCCAGTACTTC. Translation gives CASSGGLRETQYF.

About this clonotype itself: A read error may account for a junction end that differs from germline. The V call is TRBV7-3, the J call TRBJ2-2, with 9 bases that match TRBD1. The CDR3 covers 15 residues. In germline, CDR1 is SGHTA, CDR2 FQGTGA. In DNA, the CDR3 is TGTGCCAGCAGCCCGACGGGGACAGGGACCGGGGCGCTGTTTTTT. Translated: CASSPTGTGTGALFF.

This clonotype was observed a few times. The chain uses TRBV7-8 and TRBJ1-4, with 8 bases aligning to TRBD1. Germline CDR1 SGHVS, CDR2 FQNEAQ. CDR3 length: 17 amino acids. The V segment lost 1 base and the J segment 5 bases; nucleotides outside the gene matches: 9. CDR3 DNA sequence: TGTGCCAGCAGCTTAGGGGACAGGCGTTACGTCAATGAAAAACTGTTTTTT. Translation: CASSLGDRRYVNEKLFF.

The gene calls are TRBV2 and TRBJ2-3; D gene uncertain. The CDR3 consists of 15 residues. CDR1 and CDR2 (germline): SNHLY, FYNNEI. The V end lost 3 bases, the J end lost 1 base, and 11 bases lay between the germline ends. The CDR3 loop is CASSDAGPRTDTQYF. The CDR3 nucleotides are TGTGCCAGCAGTGATGCTGGCCCCCGCACAGATACGCAGTATTTT.

The chain links TRBV20-1 to TRBJ2-1; D remains ambiguous. The CDR3 is 16 residues long. V lost 0 bases, J lost 12 bases, and 24 bases lay in between. Germline V gene data show CDR1 as DFQATT and CDR2 as SNEGSKA (reference sequence). The CDR3 DNA reads TGCAGTGCTAGAGATCACGGAGCATCCGGCGACAATAGGCAGTTCTTC. Translated: CSARDHGASGDNRQFF.

This clonotype appeared a few times. The chain links TRBV12-3 or TRBV12-4 to TRBJ2-5; D might be TRBD2 (5 bases). The ends were cut back, 7 bases at V and 7 bases at J, with 19 bases in the middle. This CDR3 has 14 amino acids. The CDR3 sequence is CASKKQNSGGTQYF. CDR3 sequence (DNA): TGTGCCAGCAAAAAACAAAACAGCGGAGGGACCCAGTACTTC.